In this sample, the clone carrying this T cell receptor beta chain turned up a few times. Its antigen is as yet unknown. With 4 bases removed from V and 0 bases from J, the gap between germline ends came to 9 bases. The CDR3 spans 14 residues. CDR1 and CDR2 (germline): SGHDN, FVKESK. Treatment noted: oral pan-JAK inhibitor, 5-10 mg twice daily. Alopecia areata patients gave lesional scalp punch biopsies and peripheral blood samples. This sample stems from a study of CD8+ T cells in alopecia areata. Study as a whole: Severity was scored as percentage of affected scalp area in treated patients.

The authors extracted RNA and reverse transcribed it into cDNA as the sequencing template. Method: immunoSEQ multiplex PCR; TCRdb's copy keeps in-frame clones and lacks some. The sample records approximately 130,000 clones, under 65% being singletons. Study-wide findings and caveats: Higher clonality than in normal scalp was seen in lesional scalp, especially alopecia totalis/universalis. Numerous clones, expanded in lesions, remained in scalp and blood during tofacitinib.

This TCR came from a human donor with alopecia areata. This chain connects TRBV14 to TRBJ1-2; D is unclear. Here the sequenced sample was CD4+ T cells sorted from blood, taken at week 4, from a patient treated with tofacitinib. CDR3 in amino acids: CASSPFTTNYGYTF. The DNA for the CDR3 is TGTGCCAGCAGCCCCTTTACAACTAACTATGGCTACACCTTC.